The sequence of this T cell receptor beta chain was determined in a study of T cell responses to AZD1222 COVID-19 vaccine. Findings and caveats of the study: Spike-specific TCR repertoires showed rising breadth and depth after two AZD1222 doses. White British people made up most donors, females outnumbered males, and clonal diversity was possibly underestimated. As reported, nearly half of all spike-specific TCRs target variant regions that are unmutated.

Generated by immunoSEQ multiplex PCR, the TCRdb table keeps only in-frame clones and is missing some. The repertoire has about 160,000 clones, around 87% of them found once; the top ten carry 6% to 8%. On this clone: Its target is unknown.

The TCR originated in an adult in good health. Here the sequenced sample was peripheral blood, taken on day 0 of AZD1222 vaccination.

The CDR3 loop reads CASSQGRGGSYEQYF. Here the CDR3 DNA reads TGTGCCAGCAGCCAAGGGCGGGGGGGATCCTACGAGCAGTACTTC. The genes are TRBV3-1 (or the pseudogene TRBV3-2) and TRBJ2-7; TRBD2 matches at 9 bases. Germline-derived CDR1 and CDR2 are LGHDT and YNNKEL (reference sequence). The ends lost 1 base at V and 1 base at J; junction bases unmatched: 2. The CDR3 consists of 15 residues.